This T cell receptor beta chain is drawn from a study of somatic mutations in cytotoxic T cells in rheumatoid arthritis. Broader study findings: There was no significant difference in CD8+ T-cell clonality between rheumatoid arthritis patients and age-matched healthy controls. A largest CD8+ clone above 20% of CD8+ cells occurred in about an eighth of the 65 patients. An increase in CD8+ clonality with age was seen in rheumatoid arthritis patients but not in healthy controls. Nothing was done to adjust for multiple comparisons when TRBV07 showed up slightly less in rheumatoid arthritis patients.

About this clone itself: Its antigen is as yet unknown.

Using immunoSEQ multiplex PCR, the repertoire was profiled, and TCRdb retains in-frame clones only, with some absent. The data contain under 4,000 clones, 80% to 90% of them seen just once; the ten biggest clones take up roughly 13%. CDR3 length: 14 amino acids. CDR1 is MDHEN and CDR2 is SYDVKM in the germline V gene. The sample was CD8+ T cells sorted from blood. The sequence came from a woman aged 45-59 years with rheumatoid arthritis. The rearrangement links TRBV28 to TRBJ2-5; 8 bases map to TRBD2. The better agreement between TRBJ2-7 and the DNA end casts doubt on the J call. CDR3 residues: CASTLAESAYEQYF. The CDR3 region has the DNA TGTGCCAGCACACTAGCGGAAAGTGCCTACGAGCAGTACTTC.